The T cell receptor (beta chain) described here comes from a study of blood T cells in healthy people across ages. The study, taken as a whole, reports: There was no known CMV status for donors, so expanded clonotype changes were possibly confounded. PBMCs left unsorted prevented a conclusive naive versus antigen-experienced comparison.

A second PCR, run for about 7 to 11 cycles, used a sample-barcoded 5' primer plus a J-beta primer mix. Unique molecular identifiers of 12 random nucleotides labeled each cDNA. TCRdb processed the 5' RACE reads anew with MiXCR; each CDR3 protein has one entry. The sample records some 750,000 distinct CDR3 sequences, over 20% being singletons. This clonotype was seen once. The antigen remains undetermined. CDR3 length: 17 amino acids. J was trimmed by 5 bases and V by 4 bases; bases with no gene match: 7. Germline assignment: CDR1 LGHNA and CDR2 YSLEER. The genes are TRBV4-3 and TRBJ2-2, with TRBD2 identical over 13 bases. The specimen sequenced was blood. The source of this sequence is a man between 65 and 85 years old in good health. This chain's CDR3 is CASSRGLAGDATGELFF. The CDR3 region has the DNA TGCGCCAGCAGCCGAGGACTAGCGGGAGACGCAACCGGGGAGCTGTTTTTT.